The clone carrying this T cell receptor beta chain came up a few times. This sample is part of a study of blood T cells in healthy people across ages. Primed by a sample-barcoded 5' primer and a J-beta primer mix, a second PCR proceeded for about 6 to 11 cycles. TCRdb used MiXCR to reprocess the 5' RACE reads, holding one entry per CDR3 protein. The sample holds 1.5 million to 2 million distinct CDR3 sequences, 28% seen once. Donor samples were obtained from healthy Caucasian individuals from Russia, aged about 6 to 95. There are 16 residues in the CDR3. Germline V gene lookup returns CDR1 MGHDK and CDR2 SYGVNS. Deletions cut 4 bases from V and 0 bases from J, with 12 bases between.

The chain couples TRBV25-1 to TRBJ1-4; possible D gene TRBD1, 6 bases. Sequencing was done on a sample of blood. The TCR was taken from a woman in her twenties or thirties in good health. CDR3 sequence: CASSGQGTTTNEKLFF. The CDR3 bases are TGTGCCAGCAGTGGTCAGGGGACAACAACTAATGAAAAACTGTTTTTT.